A single sample is the source of the 9 T cell receptor beta chains below, sequenced in a study of blood T cells in healthy people across ages (dated by TCRdb to between 2015 and 2017). The method behind the library was 5' RACE. Sequencing instrument: Illumina HiSeq 2500. A second PCR of roughly 7 to 11 cycles was performed with a sample-barcoded 5' primer and a J-beta primer mix. The public reads were reanalyzed by TCRdb: fastp trimming at Q25, MiXCR alignment, in-frame beta chains only. Rows with one shared CDR3 protein collapse into an entry with the most common genes and DNA. This sample holds about 800,000 distinct CDR3 sequences; 35% to 60% were observed only once. The top ten clones comprise 15% to 20% of the sample. What was sequenced was blood. All receptors derive from a man at least 80 years old in good health.

This clonotype was picked up one time. The V call is TRBV5-1, the J call TRBJ2-3; the match to TRBD2 covers 8 bases. The J segment lost 5 bases and the V segment lost 0 bases, leaving 5 bases of the junction unmatched. Germline V lookup: CDR1 SGHRS, CDR2 YFSETQ. The CDR3 totals 15 residues. CDR3 residues: CASSLGAGGKDTQYF. CDR3 DNA: TGCGCCAGCAGCTTGGGGGCGGGAGGAAAAGATACGCAGTATTTT. Supplemented by reference TRBV5-1 and TRBJ2-3, the full variable domain reads KAGVTQTPRYLIKTRGQQVTLSCSPISGHRSVSWYQQTPGQGLQFLFEYFSETQRNKGNFPGRFSGRQFSNSRSEMNVSTLELGDSALYLCASSLGAGGKDTQYFGPGTRLTVL.

The rearrangement links TRBV28 to TRBJ2-2; 7 positions match TRBD1. This CDR3 spans 16 amino acids. Germline V CDR1 and CDR2: MDHEN, SYDVKM. The V and J ends lost 5 bases and 5 bases, in that order; junction bases with no gene match: 11. The CDR3 DNA reads as TGTGCCAGCAGTCCTGAAGACAGGGTCGTAACCGGGGAGCTGTTTTTT. Its protein product is CASSPEDRVVTGELFF.

This rearrangement joins TRBV12-3 or TRBV12-4 to TRBJ2-7, with D maybe TRBD1 (6 bases). CDR3 length: 14 amino acids. V shed 5 bases and J shed 3 bases, with 14 bases lying between them. The CDR3 protein is CASSKLGGIYEQYF. The CDR3 DNA follows: TGTGCCAGCAGTAAGCTTGGGGGCATCTACGAGCAGTACTTC.

This clonotype was counted at least ten times. V is TRBV4-3 and J is TRBJ2-3, with D uncertain. CDR1 and CDR2 from the germline V gene are LGHNA and YSLEER. This CDR3 has 17 residues. The V and J ends lost 0 bases and 5 bases respectively, with 18 bases between them. DNA of the CDR3: TGCGCCAGCAGCCAAGACGGCCGGTCCGCCGGTGGAGATACGCAGTATTTT. The encoded protein is CASSQDGRSAGGDTQYF.

The chain carries TRBV18 and TRBJ2-7; TRBD1 matches 8 bases. This CDR3 has 14 residues. The trim removed 4 bases at V and 4 bases at J, leaving 6 bases unmatched. Per the germline V gene, CDR1 is KGHSH and CDR2 is LQKENI. Here the CDR3 reads CASSRDRKLYEQYF. The CDR3 DNA reads as TGTGCCAGCTCACGGGACAGGAAACTTTACGAGCAGTACTTC.

This sequence joins TRBV5-1 and TRBJ1-1; 7 nucleotides agree with TRBD1. Germline V CDR1 and CDR2: SGHRS, YFSETQ. The length of the CDR3 is 14 residues. Trimming removed 4 bases from V and 5 bases from J; junction bases left unmatched: 8. The CDR3 DNA sequence: TGCGCCAGCAGCCCCCGACAGGGTTGGACTGAAGCTTTCTTT. This translates into CASSPRQGWTEAFF.

This clonotype was detected many times. The chain carries TRBV29-1 and TRBJ2-1; 8 nucleotides line up with TRBD2. Germline V gene data show CDR1 as SQVTM and CDR2 as ANQGSEA. Trimming cost V 2 bases and J 4 bases; bases outside gene matches: 7. The CDR3 covers 15 residues. This chain's CDR3 is CSVERVGGAYNEQFF. The CDR3 region has the DNA TGCAGCGTTGAAAGGGTCGGGGGGGCTTACAATGAGCAGTTCTTC.

The chain has TRBV29-1 and TRBJ2-3, with 8 positions matching TRBD2. Germline loops: CDR1 SQVTM, CDR2 ANQGSEA. The CDR3 sequence is 15 residues long. V was clipped by 8 bases and J by 5 bases; unmatched bases: 15. CDR3 loop: CSSSPRGGSVDTQYF. DNA of the CDR3: TGCAGCTCCTCCCCCCGGGGGGGGTCGGTAGATACGCAGTATTTT.

The rearrangement uses TRBV12-3 or TRBV12-4 and TRBJ1-1; D gene ambiguous. CDR3 length equals 14 residues. V lost 3 bases to trimming and J lost 0 bases, with 8 bases between them. This chain's CDR3 is CASSFSHVNTEAFF. The DNA of the CDR3 is TGTGCCAGCAGTTTCTCTCACGTGAACACTGAAGCTTTCTTT.